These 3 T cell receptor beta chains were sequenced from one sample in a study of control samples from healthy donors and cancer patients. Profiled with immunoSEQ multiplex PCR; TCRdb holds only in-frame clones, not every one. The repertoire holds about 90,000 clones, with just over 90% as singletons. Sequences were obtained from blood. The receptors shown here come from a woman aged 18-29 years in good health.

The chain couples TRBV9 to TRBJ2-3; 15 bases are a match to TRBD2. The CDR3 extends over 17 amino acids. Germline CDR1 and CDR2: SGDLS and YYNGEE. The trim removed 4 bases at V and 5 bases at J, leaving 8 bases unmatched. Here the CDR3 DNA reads TGTGCCAGCAGCTTCGGACTAGCGGGGGGGCCGGGAGATACGCAGTATTTT. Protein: CASSFGLAGGPGDTQYF.

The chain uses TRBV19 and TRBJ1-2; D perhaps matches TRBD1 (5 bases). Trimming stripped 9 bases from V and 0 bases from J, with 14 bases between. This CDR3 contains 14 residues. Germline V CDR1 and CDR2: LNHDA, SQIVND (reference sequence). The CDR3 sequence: CASLAGPPNYGYTF. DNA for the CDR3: TGTGCCAGCCTCGCGGGGCCTCCTAACTATGGCTACACCTTC.

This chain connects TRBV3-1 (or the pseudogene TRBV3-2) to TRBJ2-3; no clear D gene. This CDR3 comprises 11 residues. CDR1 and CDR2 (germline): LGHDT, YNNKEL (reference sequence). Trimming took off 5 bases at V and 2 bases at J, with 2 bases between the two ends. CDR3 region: CASSVTDTQYF. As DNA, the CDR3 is TGTGCCAGCAGCGTCACAGATACGCAGTATTTT.